The T cell receptor beta chain described here comes from a study of Graves' ophthalmopathy and Graves' hyperthyroidism. Points from the study as a whole: With 70.59% sensitivity and more than 72% specificity, the model predicted ophthalmopathy progression. Detected in blood as well were most expanded thyroid clonotypes with frequency above 0.001.

The hyperthyroidism patients, aged 18 to 65, had been newly diagnosed, with under 2 months' duration. The CDR3 has 13 amino acids. CDR1 and CDR2 (germline): SSHAT, FNYEAQ (reference sequence). V was trimmed by 3 bases and J by 5 bases, leaving 9 bases between them. This clonotype was recorded a few times. Its antigen remains unknown. Amplification from RNA transcripts yielded the TCR beta CDR3 regions. HTBI primers served in a first-round RT-PCR, which a second-round multiplex PCR followed. TCRdb re-analysed the multiplex PCR reads in MiXCR, keeping a single row per CDR3 protein. The sample has around 1,000,000 distinct CDR3 sequences, roughly two fifths seen once.

The sequencing input was peripheral blood or thyroid tissue (not recorded which). The receptor was isolated from an adult man with Graves' hyperthyroidism. V gene TRBV7-7 combines with J gene TRBJ2-3, with a tentative D call TRBD2 (5 bases). The chain's CDR3 is CASSFGRGDTQYF. The CDR3 coding sequence is TGTGCCAGCAGCTTCGGACGGGGAGATACGCAGTATTTT. The whole variable domain, remainder taken from reference TRBV7-7 and TRBJ2-3, is GAGVSQSPRYKVTKRGQDVTLRCDPISSHATLYWYQQALGQGPEFLTYFNYEAQPDKSGLPSDRFSAERPEGSISTLTIQRTEQRDSAMYRCASSFGRGDTQYFGPGTRLTVL.